This record covers a single T cell receptor beta chain. What it binds is unknown. This entry belongs to a study of T cell responses to AZD1222 COVID-19 vaccine. Study-wide findings and caveats: CD4 TCRs covered the whole spike, strongest at regions 160-218 and 743-854.

V lost 0 bases to trimming and J lost 2 bases, with 13 bases between them. This CDR3 has 17 residues. Germline CDR1 is LGHDT and CDR2 is YNNKEL (reference sequence). Libraries were prepared by immunoSEQ multiplex PCR; TCRdb keeps only in-frame clonotypes and omits some of them. The sample lists about 150,000 clones; more than 85% were seen once. The V gene is TRBV3-1 (or the pseudogene TRBV3-2), the J gene TRBJ2-2, with a weak D call TRBD2 (5 bases). This clonotype originated in an adult who received the AZD1222 COVID-19 vaccine. Specimen: peripheral blood, collected 28 days after the second AZD1222 dose. CDR3 amino acids: CASSQDFGLPNTGELFF. The CDR3 nucleotides read TGTGCCAGCAGCCAAGATTTCGGACTCCCAAACACCGGGGAGCTGTTTTTT.